Following are 31 T cell receptor beta chains from one sample sequenced in a study listed by TCRdb under 2016. The receptor library was made with RT-PCR. TCRdb shows the sequencer as Illumina MiSeq. TCRdb's own reprocessing of the public reads used fastp at Q25 and MiXCR and kept productive beta chains. Duplicate CDR3 protein sequences are folded into a single record with the most common DNA and genes. The sample yields fewer than 800,000 distinct CDR3 sequences; approximately 15% were counted once. The top ten clonotypes cover roughly 3.9% of the sample. What was sequenced was memory CD4+ T cells from blood. The source of these receptors is a female donor in good health, serving as a healthy control.

This chain links TRBV20-1 with TRBJ2-7, with a tentative D call TRBD1 (6 bases). Germline V gene data show CDR1 as DFQATT and CDR2 as SNEGSKA (reference sequence). This CDR3 spans 13 amino acids. The V gene lost 4 bases and the J gene lost 3 bases, with 13 bases spanning the gap. The DNA of the CDR3 is TGCAGTGCTATACAGGGCCCTGACTACGAGCAGTACTTC. Translation: CSAIQGPDYEQYF.

The gene calls are TRBV6-6 and TRBJ1-2; TRBD1 aligns across 12 bases. In germline, CDR1 is MNHNY, CDR2 SVGAGI (reference sequence). Losses at the gene ends were 6 bases for V and 4 bases for J; bases not matched to a gene: 6. The CDR3 spans 15 residues. As DNA, the CDR3 is TGTGCCAGCAGGCCCGGGACAGGGGGCCCCTATGGCTACACCTTC. Its protein is CASRPGTGGPYGYTF.

The chain uses TRBV7-9 and TRBJ2-1; D gene ambiguous. The ends were cut back, 5 bases at V and 10 bases at J, with 9 bases in the middle. The CDR3 spans 11 residues. Germline CDR1 and CDR2: SEHNR and FQNEAQ (reference sequence). CDR3 nucleotide sequence: TGTGCCAGCAGCCCTATGCGGGAGCAGTTCTTC. It yields the protein CASSPMREQFF.

In this sample, this clonotype turned up many times. V and J are TRBV7-2 and TRBJ2-7, with 9 bases fitting TRBD1. The J segment lost 4 bases and the V segment lost 5 bases, leaving 12 bases of the junction unmatched. This CDR3 region has 16 residues. Per germline, CDR1 SGHTA and CDR2 FQGNSA. The CDR3 spells CASSHTTGGFRYEQYF. The CDR3 DNA is TGTGCCAGCAGCCACACCACAGGGGGCTTTCGATACGAGCAGTACTTC.

The V call is TRBV28, the J call TRBJ2-7; D call uncertain. Germline CDR1 is MDHEN and CDR2 is SYDVKM. Trimming cost V 5 bases and J 3 bases, with 14 bases left between them. The CDR3 runs 14 residues. Here the CDR3 DNA reads TGTGCCAGCAGTCCCCCGGTCGGTAGCTACGAGCAGTACTTC. This encodes CASSPPVGSYEQYF.

This clonotype was picked up a small number of times. The V gene is TRBV12-3 or TRBV12-4, the J gene TRBJ2-1; 8 bases match TRBD2. V gave up 4 bases and J gave up 2 bases; unmatched junction bases: 7. The CDR3 length is 16 residues. CDR3 sequence reads: CASSSLLAGPYNEQFF. DNA for the CDR3: TGTGCCAGCAGTTCCCTCCTAGCGGGCCCCTACAATGAGCAGTTCTTC.

The chain has TRBV9 and TRBJ1-2, with 7 bases identical to TRBD1. Unmatched junction bases numbered 6, after V lost 3 bases and J lost 4 bases. Germline assignment: CDR1 SGDLS and CDR2 YYNGEE. The CDR3 is 14 amino acids. The CDR3 loop is CASSEDRFAYGYTF. DNA of the CDR3: TGTGCCAGCAGCGAGGACAGGTTCGCCTATGGCTACACCTTC.

The table lists this clonotype with many counts. This chain joins TRBV11-2 and TRBJ2-1; D not resolved. The germline gives CDR1 SGHAT, CDR2 FQNNGV. CDR3 length: 16 amino acids. Trimming removed 1 base at V and 0 bases at J, with 10 bases between. CDR3 protein: CASSLAAASSYNEQFF. CDR3 DNA sequence: TGTGCCAGCAGCTTAGCGGCAGCAAGCTCCTACAATGAGCAGTTCTTC.

Remarks on this clonotype: The junction does not match germline at one end; this may be a read error. This rearrangement joins TRBV11-1 to TRBJ2-1; possibly TRBD2 for D (5 bases). From germline, CDR1 is SGHAT and CDR2 FQDESV (reference sequence). This CDR3 region has 13 residues. CDR3 nucleotide sequence: TGTGCCAGCACCTTAGCGTCGGTCAATGAGCAGTTCTTC. Its protein product is CASTLASVNEQFF. The full variable domain, completed using reference TRBV11-1 and TRBJ2-1, is EAEVAQSPRYKITEKSQAVAFWCDPISGHATLYWYRQILGQGPELLVQFQDESVVDDSQLPKDRFSAERLKGVDSTLKIQPAELGDSAMYLCASTLASVNEQFFGPGTRLTVL.

The chain employs TRBV6-6 and TRBJ1-5, with 7 bases matching TRBD1. The V gene end was trimmed by 7 bases and the J gene end by 4 bases; junction bases not matched to a gene: 7. Looked up from germline, CDR1 is MNHNY and CDR2 is SVGAGI (reference sequence). The CDR3 consists of 14 residues. This CDR3 is CASIQTGLNQPQHF. The CDR3 DNA is TGTGCCAGCATCCAGACAGGGCTTAATCAGCCCCAGCATTTT.

This clonotype was counted at least ten times. This chain connects TRBV10-1 to TRBJ2-5; 7 positions agree with TRBD1. The length of the CDR3 is 13 residues. The V gene's germline CDR1 is WNHNN and CDR2 SYGVQD (reference sequence). With V trimmed by 6 bases and J by 5 bases, 6 bases remained unmatched. CDR3 bases: TGCGCCAGCAGACAGGACAGGTCGGAGACCCAGTACTTC. It specifies CASRQDRSETQYF.

Only a few counts were recorded for this clonotype. The chain uses TRBV9 and TRBJ1-2; 9 bases are shared with TRBD1. The CDR3 has 15 amino acids. Germline V gene lookup returns CDR1 SGDLS and CDR2 YYNGEE. With 3 bases clipped from V and 0 bases from J, the junction kept 3 bases outside the gene matches. CDR3 in DNA: TGTGCCAGCAGCGGTGGGACAGGGCCTAACTATGGCTACACCTTC. It codes for CASSGGTGPNYGYTF.

The chain links TRBV7-2 to TRBJ2-5; TRBD1 agrees at 12 bases. Per the germline V gene, CDR1 is SGHTA and CDR2 is FQGNSA. CDR3 length: 16 amino acids. The J segment lost 5 bases and the V segment lost 3 bases, leaving 7 bases of the junction unmatched. In DNA form, the CDR3 reads TGTGCCAGCAGCTTCACGGGACAGGGGGCTTTGGAGACCCAGTACTTC. Translated: CASSFTGQGALETQYF.

This clonotype has only a few counts. J is TRBJ2-3 and V is TRBV20-1, with 9 bases identical to TRBD1. CDR1 DFQATT and CDR2 SNEGSKA come from the germline V gene (reference sequence). The V gene end was trimmed by 0 bases and the J gene end by 1 base; junction bases not matched to a gene: 5. The CDR3 totals 16 residues. In nucleotides, the CDR3 is TGCAGTGCTAGAGATCCTAGGACAGGGGGCACAGATACGCAGTATTTT. Translation: CSARDPRTGGTDTQYF.

The CDR3 region has the DNA TGCAGTGCTAGAGCCCCGGGGTGGTACAGCCAAAACATTCAGTACTTC. It translates to CSARAPGWYSQNIQYF. The rearrangement uses TRBV20-1 and TRBJ2-4, with a weak D call TRBD2 (5 bases). The CDR3 is 16 amino acids. Germline assignment: CDR1 DFQATT and CDR2 SNEGSKA (reference sequence). V shed 1 base and J shed 5 bases, with 18 bases lying between them.

A few counts support this clonotype. The J gene is TRBJ2-7, the V gene TRBV7-2, with D tentatively TRBD2 (5 bases). This CDR3 has 15 amino acids. The V end lost 5 bases, the J end lost 1 base, and 15 bases lay between the germline ends. CDR1 and CDR2 from the germline V gene are SGHTA and FQGNSA. The CDR3 protein is CASSGGGDLSYEQYF. The CDR3 bases are TGTGCCAGCAGCGGAGGTGGGGATCTTTCCTACGAGCAGTACTTC.

This clonotype was observed many times. V and J are TRBV7-2 and TRBJ2-5; D ambiguous. Looked up from germline, CDR1 is SGHTA and CDR2 is FQGNSA. Deletions cut 1 base from V and 2 bases from J, with 11 bases between. This CDR3 is 15 amino acids long. CDR3: CASSLDSVTQETQYF. The CDR3 DNA follows: TGTGCCAGCAGCTTAGACAGCGTTACTCAAGAGACCCAGTACTTC.

This clonotype was seen a handful of times. J is TRBJ2-7 and V is TRBV18; the D gene is possibly TRBD1 (6 bases). Germline values: CDR1 KGHSH, CDR2 LQKENI. V was pared by 5 bases and J by 6 bases, with 20 bases between. The CDR3 covers 15 residues. CDR3 region: CASSSQGRSGIEQYF. In DNA, the CDR3 is TGTGCCAGCTCATCACAGGGAAGATCTGGCATCGAGCAGTACTTC.

This clonotype was observed at least ten times. One junction end disagrees with the germline gene, perhaps due to a read error. V and J are TRBV7-7 and TRBJ2-5; D tentatively reads TRBD1 or TRBD2 (5 bases each). CDR1 and CDR2 from the germline V gene are SSHAT and FNYEAQ (reference sequence). The CDR3 is 14 amino acids. CDR3 DNA sequence: TGTGCTAGCAGCTTACGGGTGAGGGGAGAGACCCAGTACTTC. Encoded protein: CASSLRVRGETQYF.

A remark on this clonotype: Mismatch with germline at one junction end may stem from a read error. The rearrangement uses TRBV7-2 and TRBJ2-3; 9 nucleotides match TRBD2. Germline CDR1 is SGHTA and CDR2 is FQGNSA. This CDR3 region has 15 residues. The CDR3 reads CASSVAGAGTDTQYF. DNA for the CDR3: TGTGCCAGCAGCGTAGCGGGAGCGGGGACAGATACGCAGTATTTT.

This chain links TRBV7-9 with TRBJ2-1; 7 bases fit TRBD1. The V gene's germline CDR1 is SEHNR and CDR2 FQNEAQ (reference sequence). Trimming removed 5 bases from V and 7 bases from J; junction bases left unmatched: 8. There are 14 residues in the CDR3. CDR3 nucleotide sequence: TGTGCCAGCAGCCGCACAATCAGGGGGAATGAGCAGTTCTTC. This encodes CASSRTIRGNEQFF.

The chain combines TRBV20-1 with TRBJ2-3; D ambiguous. V gave up 7 bases and J gave up 0 bases, with 11 bases separating them. The CDR3 covers 13 residues. Germline V CDR1 and CDR2: DFQATT, SNEGSKA (reference sequence). CDR3 residues: CSVAVGSTDTQYF. The CDR3 bases are TGCAGTGTCGCAGTGGGGAGCACAGATACGCAGTATTTT.

This clonotype was seen a few times. This chain uses TRBV7-2 with TRBJ2-1; weak D call: TRBD1 (5 bases). Germline CDR1 SGHTA, CDR2 FQGNSA. This CDR3 has 14 residues. V was shortened by 7 bases and J by 4 bases, with 14 bases between the two germline ends. CDR3 coding DNA: TGTGCCAGCAACCAGGGATTAGGATACAATGAGCAGTTCTTC. Protein product: CASNQGLGYNEQFF.

This clonotype occurred many times. V usage is TRBV4-1 and J usage is TRBJ2-3, with 11 bases matching TRBD2. CDR1 and CDR2 (germline): MGHRA, YSYEKL. The ends lost 3 bases at V and 7 bases at J; junction bases unmatched: 9. The CDR3 is 16 amino acids. The CDR3 is CASSQELAGVVYTQYF. DNA of the CDR3: TGCGCCAGCAGCCAGGAACTAGCGGGGGTAGTGTATACGCAGTATTTT.

This clonotype came up a few times. The gene calls are TRBV11-2 and TRBJ1-5, with D perhaps TRBD1 (5 bases). CDR3 length: 15 residues. Germline CDR1 SGHAT, CDR2 FQNNGV. With 4 bases removed from V and 7 bases from J, the gap between germline ends came to 17 bases. The CDR3 is CASSSYSGAGQPQHF. CDR3 DNA: TGTGCCAGCAGCTCATACAGTGGGGCAGGGCAGCCCCAGCATTTT.

This clonotype was recorded a few times. This rearrangement joins TRBV20-1 to TRBJ2-1, with 11 bases aligning to TRBD2. This CDR3 region has 16 residues. Germline CDR1 is DFQATT and CDR2 is SNEGSKA (reference sequence). J gave up 4 bases and V 1 base, and 6 bases lay outside the gene matches. The CDR3 sequence: CSARGETSGTYNEQFF. The CDR3 DNA sequence: TGCAGTGCTAGAGGGGAGACTAGCGGGACGTACAATGAGCAGTTCTTC.

Ten or more counts support this clonotype. The chain uses TRBV9 and TRBJ2-7, with TRBD2 matching 8 bases. V was clipped by 0 bases and J by 6 bases; unmatched bases: 5. The CDR3 covers 14 residues. Germline lookup yields CDR1 SGDLS and CDR2 YYNGEE. The CDR3 reads CASSVESGSSEQYF. CDR3 nucleotide sequence: TGTGCCAGCAGCGTAGAAAGCGGGAGTAGCGAGCAGTACTTC. Filled out from reference TRBV9 and TRBJ2-7, the complete variable domain reads DSGVTQTPKHLITATGQRVTLRCSPRSGDLSVYWYQQSLDQGLQFLIQYYNGEERAKGNILERFSAQQFPDLHSELNLSSLELGDSALYFCASSVESGSSEQYFGPGTRLTVT.

This chain joins TRBV5-1 and TRBJ2-3; weak D call: TRBD1 (5 bases). V lost 2 bases and J lost 2, with 9 bases in between. The germline V gene encodes CDR1 SGHRS and CDR2 YFSETQ. The CDR3 is made up of 14 amino acids. CDR3 amino acids: CASSFGQITDTQYF. CDR3 coding DNA: TGCGCCAGCAGCTTCGGACAAATCACAGATACGCAGTATTTT.

This clonotype was picked up a small number of times. The V and J genes are TRBV5-1 and TRBJ2-7; D tentatively reads TRBD1 or TRBD2 (5 bases each). The V gene lost 1 base and the J gene lost 5 bases, with 13 bases spanning the gap. The CDR3 length is 14 residues. The V gene's germline CDR1 is SGHRS and CDR2 YFSETQ. The CDR3 DNA reads as TGCGCCAGCAGCTTGACGGGGCCCCAAAACGAGCAGTACTTC. As protein: CASSLTGPQNEQYF.

This clonotype has a count of ten or more. CDR3 region: CASTAFANYGYTF. In DNA form, the CDR3 reads TGTGCCAGCACCGCCTTTGCTAACTATGGCTACACCTTC. The chain employs TRBV6-5 and TRBJ1-2; D ambiguous. The CDR3 extends over 13 amino acids. CDR1 is MNHEY and CDR2 is SVGAGI in the germline V gene. Trimming cost V 7 bases and J 0 bases, with 9 bases left between them.

This clonotype was observed a few times. For the CDR3, the DNA is TGCAGCGTTGGTTTGTCAGGGACTAGCACAGATACGCAGTATTTT. It translates to CSVGLSGTSTDTQYF. V is TRBV29-1 and J is TRBJ2-3; tentative D call: TRBD2 (6 bases). The germline gives CDR1 SQVTM, CDR2 ANQGSEA. Trimming took off 4 bases at V and 0 bases at J, with 14 bases between the two ends. This CDR3 has 15 residues.